This paragraph covers one T cell receptor beta chain sequence. Antigen: not known. The CDR3 is 12 residues long. CDR1 is MDHEN and CDR2 is SYDVKM in the germline V gene. The V and J ends lost 9 bases and 5 bases respectively, with 11 bases between them. These data come from a study of beta chain features in type 1 diabetes. On the study more broadly: Healthy donors and patients showed comparable age, gender and cell yields. The study, taken as a whole, reports: It was among patients, rather than healthy donors, that naive, central memory and Treg TCRB repertoires appeared more similar. TCRB CDR3s from Type 1 diabetes patients were moderately but significantly shorter in all four CD4+ subsets. Diminished insertions and augmented deletions at VDJ junctions characterized type 1 diabetes patients.

Expressed TCRB transcripts were sequenced because the entire RNA isolate underwent reverse transcription. The table came from immunoSEQ multiplex PCR; TCRdb's copy has only in-frame clones and leaves some out. The repertoire has 640,000 or so clones, more than 12% of them found once; the top ten carry less than 0.04%. Purity exceeded 95% in all sorted populations. The chain employs TRBV28 and TRBJ1-5, with D tentatively TRBD1 (6 bases). The sample taken for sequencing was naive CD4+ T cells from blood. The clonotype was recovered from a young man with type 1 diabetes. The CDR3 DNA is TGTGCCAGTAAACAGGGCCATCAGCCCCAGCATTTT. Translated, it gives CASKQGHQPQHF.